Given below is one T cell receptor (beta chain) in context. This record comes from a study of T cell repertoires in cytomegalovirus infection. Losses at the gene ends were 2 bases for V and 8 bases for J; bases not matched to a gene: 9. CDR1 and CDR2 from the germline V gene are MNHNS and SASEGT. This CDR3 region has 15 residues. TCRdb fed the reads into MiXCR, producing one record per CDR3 protein. The data hold some 100,000 distinct CDR3 sequences, with under 25% observed a single time. J is TRBJ2-1 and V is TRBV6-1; 7 bases agree with TRBD1. The source is a human donor in good health (CMV status not recorded). Some clones in this sample may be carry-over from other donors' samples. The sequenced sample was CD8+ T cells from PBMCs. The CDR3 region is CASSERTGRDDEQFF. CDR3 in DNA: TGTGCCAGCAGTGAAAGGACAGGCCGCGACGATGAGCAGTTCTTC.